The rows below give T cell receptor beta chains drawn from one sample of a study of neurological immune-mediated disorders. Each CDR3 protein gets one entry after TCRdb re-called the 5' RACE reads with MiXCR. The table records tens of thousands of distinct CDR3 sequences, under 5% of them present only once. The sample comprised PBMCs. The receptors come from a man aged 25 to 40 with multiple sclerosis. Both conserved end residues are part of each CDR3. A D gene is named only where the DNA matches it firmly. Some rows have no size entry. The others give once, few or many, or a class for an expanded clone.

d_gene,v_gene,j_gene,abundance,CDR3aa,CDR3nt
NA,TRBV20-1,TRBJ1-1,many,CSARGPPGPAAVGFYTEAFF,TGCAGTGCTAGAGGCCCTCCAGGGCCAGCCGCCGTGGGGTTTTATACGGAAGCTTTCTTT
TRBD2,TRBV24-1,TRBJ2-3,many,CATSDPLAGGTDTQYF,TGTGCCACCAGTGACCCTCTAGCGGGGGGCACAGATACGCAGTATTTT
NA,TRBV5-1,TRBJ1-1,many,CASSFHMDTEAFF,TGCGCCAGCAGCTTTCACATGGACACTGAAGCTTTCTTT
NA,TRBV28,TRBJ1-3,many,CAGSREPGNTIYF,TGTGCCGGATCCAGAGAGCCCGGAAACACCATATATTTT
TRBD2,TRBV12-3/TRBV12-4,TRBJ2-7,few,CASSPRTSGGDYEQYF,TGTGCCAGCAGCCCCCGGACTAGCGGGGGGGATTACGAGCAGTACTTC
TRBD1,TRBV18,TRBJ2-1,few,CASSPGQGVGNEQFF,TGTGCCAGCTCACCGGGACAGGGGGTCGGCAATGAGCAGTTCTTC
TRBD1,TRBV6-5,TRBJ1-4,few,CASSYRQGKEKLFF,TGTGCCAGCAGTTACCGACAGGGGAAAGAAAAACTGTTTTTT
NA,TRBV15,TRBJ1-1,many,CATSRDRQGNTEAFF,TGTGCCACCAGCAGAGATCGGCAGGGGAACACTGAAGCTTTCTTT
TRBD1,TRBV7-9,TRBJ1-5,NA,CASSLGQADQPQNF,TGTGCCAGCAGCCTAGGACAGGCGGATCAGCCCCAGAATTTT
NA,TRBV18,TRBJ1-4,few,CASSPRPATNEKLFF,TGTGCCAGCTCACCAAGGCCAGCAACTAATGAAAAACTGTTTTTT
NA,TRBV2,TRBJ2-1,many,CASSEAGGPPINEQFF,TGTGCCAGCAGTGAAGCGGGGGGACCACCGATCAATGAGCAGTTCTTC
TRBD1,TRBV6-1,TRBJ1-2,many,CASTPGGGGYTF,TGTGCCAGCACCCCAGGGGGCGGAGGCTACACCTTC
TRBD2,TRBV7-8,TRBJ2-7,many,CASSWGLAGGNEQYF,TGTGCCAGCAGCTGGGGACTAGCGGGGGGGAACGAGCAGTACTTC
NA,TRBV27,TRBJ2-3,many,CASSTLETDTQYF,TGTGCCAGCAGTACCCTAGAAACAGATACGCAGTATTTT
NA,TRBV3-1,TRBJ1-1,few,CASSQDLMNTEAFF,TGTGCCAGCAGCCAAGATCTTATGAACACTGAAGCTTTCTTT
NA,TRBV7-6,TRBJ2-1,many,CASSLKWDEQFF,TGTGCCAGCAGCTTAAAGTGGGATGAGCAGTTCTTC
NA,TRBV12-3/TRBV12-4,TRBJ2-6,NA,CASSPGLFSGANVLTF,TGTGCCAGCAGTCCCGGACTGTTCTCTGGGGCCAACGTCCTGACTTTC
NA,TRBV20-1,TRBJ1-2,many,CSTSPEGGPGYTF,TGCAGTACTTCCCCGGAAGGAGGTCCCGGCTACACCTTC
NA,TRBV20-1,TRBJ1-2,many,CSARGPINYGYTF,TGCAGTGCGAGGGGTCCGATTAACTATGGCTACACCTTC
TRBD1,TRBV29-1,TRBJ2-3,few,CSVQGGQALTDTQYF,TGCAGCGTCCAAGGGGGACAGGCATTAACAGATACGCAGTATTTT
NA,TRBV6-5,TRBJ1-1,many,CASSPAKGRMNTEAFF,TGTGCCAGCAGTCCGGCCAAGGGCCGAATGAACACTGAAGCTTTCTTT
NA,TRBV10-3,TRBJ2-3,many,CAISASISTDTQYF,TGTGCCATCAGTGCTAGTATAAGCACAGATACGCAGTATTTT
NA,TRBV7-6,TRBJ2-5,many,CASSLRPQGSGETQYF,TGTGCCAGCAGCTTGCGACCACAGGGATCGGGGGAGACCCAGTACTTC
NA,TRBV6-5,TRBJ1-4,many,CASSYLRAGEKLFF,TGTGCCAGCAGTTACCTCCGGGCAGGGGAAAAACTGTTTTTT
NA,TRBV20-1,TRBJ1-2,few,CSARDGGGYTF,TGCAGTGCTAGAGATGGGGGAGGCTACACCTTC
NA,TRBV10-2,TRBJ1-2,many,CASMGMEYYGYTF,TGCGCCAGCATGGGAATGGAGTACTATGGCTACACCTTC
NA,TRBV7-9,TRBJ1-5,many,CASSLTDSNQPQHF,TGTGCCAGCAGCTTAACGGATAGCAATCAGCCCCAGCATTTT
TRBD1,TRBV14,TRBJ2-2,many,CASSQGTGTTGELFF,TGTGCCAGCAGCCAGGGGACAGGGACCACCGGGGAGCTGTTTTTT
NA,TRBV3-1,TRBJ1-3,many,CASSQALSAGNTIYF,TGTGCCAGCAGCCAAGCCTTAAGTGCTGGAAACACCATATATTTT
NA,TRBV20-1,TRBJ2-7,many,CSYLASGEQYF,TGCAGTTACCTAGCGTCGGGTGAGCAGTACTTC
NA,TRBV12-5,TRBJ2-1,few,CASGLEGQTRSNEQFF,TGTGCTAGTGGTTTGGAGGGCCAGACTCGGTCCAATGAGCAGTTCTTC
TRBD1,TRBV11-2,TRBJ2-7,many,CATRGTGTYEQYF,TGTGCCACCAGAGGGACAGGGACCTACGAGCAGTACTTC
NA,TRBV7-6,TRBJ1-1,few,CASSPPGRENTEAFF,TGTGCCAGCAGCCCGCCGGGCAGGGAGAACACTGAAGCTTTCTTT
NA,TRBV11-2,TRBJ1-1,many,CASSLDILNTEAFF,TGTGCCAGCAGCCTCGACATTTTGAACACTGAAGCTTTCTTT
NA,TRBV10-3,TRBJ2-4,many,CAISSVGGIQYF,TGTGCCATCAGCTCGGTTGGGGGCATTCAGTACTTC
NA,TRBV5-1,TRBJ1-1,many,CASATHREDTEAFF,TGCGCCAGCGCGACCCACAGGGAGGACACTGAAGCTTTCTTT
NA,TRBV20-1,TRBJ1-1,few,CSARDLQRMNTEAFF,TGCAGTGCTAGAGATCTGCAGAGAATGAACACTGAAGCTTTCTTT
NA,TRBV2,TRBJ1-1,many,CASKDATRNTEAFF,TGTGCCAGCAAGGACGCAACCAGGAACACTGAAGCTTTCTTT
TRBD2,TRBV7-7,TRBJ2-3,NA,CASSPSGGETDTQYF,TGTGCCAGCAGCCCGAGCGGGGGGGAGACAGATACGCAGTATTTT
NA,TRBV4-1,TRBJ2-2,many,CASSQVFSSGTGELFF,TGCGCCAGCAGCCAGGTTTTTTCGTCTGGGACCGGGGAGCTGTTTTTT
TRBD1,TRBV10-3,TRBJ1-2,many,CAISPTGAGYTF,TGTGCCATCAGTCCGACAGGGGCTGGCTACACCTTC
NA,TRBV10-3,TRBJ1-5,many,CAISGGTPNQPQHF,TGTGCCATCAGTGGAGGCACCCCCAATCAGCCCCAGCATTTT
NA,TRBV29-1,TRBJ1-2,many,CSVEDLGRDQNGYTF,TGCAGCGTTGAAGACTTGGGCAGGGATCAGAATGGCTACACCTTC
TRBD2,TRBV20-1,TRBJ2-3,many,CSARTGLAGGGADTQYF,TGCAGTGCTAGAACGGGACTAGCGGGGGGTGGCGCAGATACGCAGTATTTT
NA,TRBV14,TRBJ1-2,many,CASSRNWGTGYGYTF,TGTGCCAGCAGCCGGAACTGGGGGACTGGTTATGGCTACACCTTC
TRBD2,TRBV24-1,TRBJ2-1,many,CATSDLSERGVAGEQFF,TGTGCCACCAGTGATTTAAGCGAGCGGGGGGTTGCCGGTGAGCAGTTCTTC
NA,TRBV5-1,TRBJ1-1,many,CASRAALRDTEAFF,TGCGCCAGCAGGGCCGCACTGAGGGACACTGAAGCTTTCTTT
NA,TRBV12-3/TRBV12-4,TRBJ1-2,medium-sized,CASTPRYTF,TGTGCCAGCACCCCCCGCTACACCTTC
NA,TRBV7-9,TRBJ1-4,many,CASSLINEKLFF,TGTGCCAGCAGCTTAATTAATGAAAAACTGTTTTTT
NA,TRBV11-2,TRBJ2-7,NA,CASSPGLSSYEQYF,TGTGCCAGCAGCCCCGGACTGAGCTCCTACGAGCAGTACTTC
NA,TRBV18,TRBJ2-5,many,CASSPAPQETQYF,TGTGCCAGCTCACCGGCGCCACAAGAGACCCAGTACTTC